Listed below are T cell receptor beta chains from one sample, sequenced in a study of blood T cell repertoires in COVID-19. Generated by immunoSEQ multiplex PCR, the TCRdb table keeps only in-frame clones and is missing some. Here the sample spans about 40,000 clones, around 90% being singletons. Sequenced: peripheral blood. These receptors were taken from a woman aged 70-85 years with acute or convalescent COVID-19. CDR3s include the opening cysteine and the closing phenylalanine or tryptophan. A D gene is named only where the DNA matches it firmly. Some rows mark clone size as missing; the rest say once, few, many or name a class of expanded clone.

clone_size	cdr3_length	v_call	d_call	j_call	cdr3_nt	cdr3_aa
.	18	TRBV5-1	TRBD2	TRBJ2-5	TGCGCCAGCAGCTCCCCTCGTTCGGGGGGGGCCGGAGGGAAGACCCAGTACTTC	CASSSPRSGGAGGKTQYF
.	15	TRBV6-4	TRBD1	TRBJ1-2	TGTGCCAGCAGCGATACCGGGACAGCCAACTATGGCTACACCTTC	CASSDTGTANYGYTF
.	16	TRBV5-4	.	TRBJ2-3	TGTGCCAGCAGCCCTTGGGACTTATCCGACACAGATACGCAGTATTTT	CASSPWDLSDTDTQYF
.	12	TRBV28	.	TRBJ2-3	TGTGCCAGCAGCGGAGGAATAGATACGCAGTATTTT	CASSGGIDTQYF
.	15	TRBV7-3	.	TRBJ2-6	TGTGCCAGCAGCTTATCCCAGTCTGGGGCCAACGTCCTGACTTTC	CASSLSQSGANVLTF
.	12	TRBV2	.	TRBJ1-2	TGTGCCAGCAGGCTGGCAGGGAAGGGCTACACCTTC	CASRLAGKGYTF
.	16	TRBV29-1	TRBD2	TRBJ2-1	TGCAGCGCGGATCCCCCGGGACTAGCGGGAGTAGGAGAGCAGTTCTTC	CSADPPGLAGVGEQFF
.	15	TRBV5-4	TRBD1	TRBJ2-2	TGTGCCAGCAGCCCCGCGACAGGGGGGAACGGGGAGCTGTTTTTT	CASSPATGGNGELFF
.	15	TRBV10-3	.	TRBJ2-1	TGTGCCATCAGTGAGTCGAATAGCGCATACAATGAGCAGTTCTTC	CAISESNSAYNEQFF
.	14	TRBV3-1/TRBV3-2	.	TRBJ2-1	TGTGCCAGCAGCCGGCCCCCAGGAACCAATGAGCAGTTCTTC	CASSRPPGTNEQFF
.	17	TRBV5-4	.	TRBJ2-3	TGTGCCAGCAGCTTGAAGGTGGGGGGGGGCCCCGTAGATACGCAGTATTTT	CASSLKVGGGPVDTQYF
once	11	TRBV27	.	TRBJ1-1	TGTGCCAGCAGCCGAGCGGGGGTGGCTTTCTTT	CASSRAGVAFF
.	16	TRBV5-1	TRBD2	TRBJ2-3	TGCGCCAGCAGCGCGGGGGGAGCGGGAGTAACAGATACGCAGTATTTT	CASSAGGAGVTDTQYF
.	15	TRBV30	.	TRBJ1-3	TGTGCCTGGGGACCGCCGGGGAGTCCGGGAAACACCATATATTTT	CAWGPPGSPGNTIYF
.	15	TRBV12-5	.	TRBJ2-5	TGTGCTAGTGGTTTGGTAGTCGCAGGGCGAGAGACCCAGTACTTC	CASGLVVAGRETQYF
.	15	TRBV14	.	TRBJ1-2	TGTGCCAGCAGGGACTCCGGGGAGAGTTGGTATGGCTACACCTTC	CASRDSGESWYGYTF
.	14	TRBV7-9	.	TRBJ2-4	TGTGCCAGCAACCAGGGGTTGTCCAAAAACATTCAGTACTTC	CASNQGLSKNIQYF
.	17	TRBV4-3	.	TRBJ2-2	TGCGCCAGCAGCCAAGGACGGCGCGGTTGGGACACCGGGGAGCTGTTTTTT	CASSQGRRGWDTGELFF
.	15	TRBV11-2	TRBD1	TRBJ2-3	TGTGCCAGCAGCCCTCGGTACAGGGGGTTGGATACGCAGTATTTT	CASSPRYRGLDTQYF
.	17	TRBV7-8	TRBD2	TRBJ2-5	TGTGCCAGCAGCTTATCCAGCGGGGGTATCAAGTCGGAGACCCAGTACTTC	CASSLSSGGIKSETQYF